A selection of T cell receptor beta chains follows, all from one sample in a study of long-term antiretroviral therapy in people with HIV. Method: immunoSEQ multiplex PCR; TCRdb's copy keeps in-frame clones and lacks some. The sample has about 43,000 clones; 86% are singletons. The source material was unsorted PBMCs, sampled 0.1 years before starting antiretroviral therapy. These TCRs come from a woman between 45 and 60 years old with HIV. The CDR3 runs from the conserved cysteine through the conserved F or W. A D gene is named only where the DNA matches it firmly. Clone size is given for some rows only: seen once, a few or many times, or a class if the clone is expanded.

J,D,V,size,length,DNA,CDR3
TRBJ2-5,.,TRBV7-6,once,15,TGTGCCAGCAGCTTAAGGTTTGGAGAAATGGAGACCCAGTACTTC,CASSLRFGEMETQYF
TRBJ2-1,TRBD2,TRBV5-4,.,15,TGTGCCAGCATCCCCGGGACTAGCGGGGGACCTGAGCAGTTCTTC,CASIPGTSGGPEQFF
TRBJ2-7,TRBD2,TRBV6-6,once,15,TGTGCCAGCAGTAGCCAGCGGGGGGCACCCTACGAGCAGTACTTC,CASSSQRGAPYEQYF
TRBJ1-2,.,TRBV2,.,12,TGTGCCAGCAGAACAGAAGAATATGGCTACACCTTC,CASRTEEYGYTF
TRBJ2-3,.,TRBV7-8,.,14,TGTGCCAGCAGCTTAATGGGGGATGGAGATACGCAGTATTTT,CASSLMGDGDTQYF
TRBJ2-7,.,TRBV6-1,.,14,TGTGCCAGCAGCAGAATCAGGGGGGACTACGAGCAGTACTTC,CASSRIRGDYEQYF
TRBJ1-2,TRBD1,TRBV9,.,15,TGTGCCAGCAGCGTGAGGGACAGGGGAACGAATGGCTACACCTTC,CASSVRDRGTNGYTF
TRBJ2-7,TRBD2,TRBV30,.,11,TGTGCCTGGAGTCGAGGGCGGCGGGGGTTCTTC,CAWSRGRRGFF
TRBJ2-5,.,TRBV5-1,.,14,TGCGCCAGCAGCTTGGCCAGGGAGAAGGAGACCCAGTACTTC,CASSLAREKETQYF
TRBJ2-7,.,TRBV13,.,16,TGTGCCAGCAGCTTAGGCCAGAACGGCCACTACGACGAGCAGTACTTC,CASSLGQNGHYDEQYF
TRBJ2-3,TRBD2,TRBV5-4,.,14,TGTGCCAGCAGCTTGGCGGGAGGGGCAGATACGCAGTATTTT,CASSLAGGADTQYF
TRBJ2-3,.,TRBV19,.,14,TGTGCCAGTAGTCCCCAGCGGGGCACAGATACGCAGTATTTT,CASSPQRGTDTQYF
TRBJ1-4,.,TRBV4-1,once,15,TGCGCCAGCAGCCAAGGAACGGGGGCGGATGAAAAACTGTTTTTT,CASSQGTGADEKLFF
TRBJ1-4,.,TRBV7-2,.,15,TGTGCCAGCAGCCCACTGGTAGCAACTAATGAAAAACTGTTTTTT,CASSPLVATNEKLFF
TRBJ2-1,TRBD2,TRBV5-1,.,15,TGCGCCAGCAGCTTGATGCTAGCGGGGGGCCGTGAGCAGTTCTTC,CASSLMLAGGREQFF
TRBJ1-1,TRBD1,TRBV7-2,few,14,TGTGCCAGCAGCCAGGGACAGGGGGAAATTGAAGCTTTCTTT,CASSQGQGEIEAFF
TRBJ2-7,TRBD1,TRBV4-3,.,14,TGCGCCAGCAGCCAAGAGAGGGGGCTCGGAGAGCAGTACTTC,CASSQERGLGEQYF
TRBJ1-3,.,TRBV18,.,14,TGTGCCAGCTCACCTGTTGGCCGCGGAAACACCATATATTTT,CASSPVGRGNTIYF
TRBJ1-6,TRBD1,TRBV7-9,few,15,TGTGCCAGCAGCTTAGAGACAGGGATTAATTCACCCCTCCACTTT,CASSLETGINSPLHF
TRBJ1-1,.,TRBV15,.,15,TGTGCCACCAGCAGGGATATTGGGACAAACACTGAAGCTTTCTTT,CATSRDIGTNTEAFF
TRBJ1-2,TRBD1,TRBV11-2,.,15,TGTGCCAGCAGCTCCTCCCCAGGGGGAGTCTATGGCTACACCTTC,CASSSSPGGVYGYTF
TRBJ2-1,.,TRBV7-3,.,12,TGTGCCAGCAGCTCCCGGGCCTCCGGGAAGTTCTTC,CASSSRASGKFF
TRBJ2-3,.,TRBV7-9,.,15,TGTGCCAGCAGCCCGAGGGCCCTACACACAGATACGCAGTATTTT,CASSPRALHTDTQYF
TRBJ1-2,.,TRBV25-1,.,13,TGTGCCAGCAGTACAAACGTAGGGTATGGCTACACCTTC,CASSTNVGYGYTF
TRBJ2-5,.,TRBV18,.,13,TGTGCCAGCTCACCAAGGGCCCAAGAGACCCAGTACTTC,CASSPRAQETQYF
TRBJ2-2,.,TRBV27,.,13,TGTGCCAGCAGTTTCAGCTACACCGGGGAGCTGTTTTTT,CASSFSYTGELFF
TRBJ2-1,TRBD2,TRBV4-2,.,18,TGTGCCAGCAGCCAAGTAGGGGGTACTAGCGGGGCCTACAATGAGCAGTTCTTC,CASSQVGGTSGAYNEQFF
TRBJ1-6,.,TRBV19,.,12,TGTGCCAGTAGTAGAGTGGCTTCACCCCTCCACTTT,CASSRVASPLHF
TRBJ1-3,.,TRBV5-6,.,17,TGTGCCAGCAGCTTGGGGAAGGGGACCCCCTCTGGAAACACCATATATTTT,CASSLGKGTPSGNTIYF
TRBJ2-5,.,TRBV7-2,.,15,TGTGCCAGCAGCTTAGACCTGGGGGCGAGGGAGACCCAGTACTTC,CASSLDLGARETQYF
TRBJ2-7,.,TRBV7-8,.,11,TGTGCCAGTGGGGCGAAATACGAGCAGTACTTC,CASGAKYEQYF
TRBJ2-7,.,TRBV30,.,11,TGTGCCTGGATTGCAACCTACGAGCAGTACTTC,CAWIATYEQYF
TRBJ2-5,TRBD1,TRBV11-2,.,15,TGTGCCAGCAGCTTAGCCCAGGGGGCTAGGGAGACCCAGTACTTC,CASSLAQGARETQYF
TRBJ1-5,.,TRBV18,.,16,TGTGCCAGCTCACCAACGGGAAGGGAGGGAGGACAGCCCCAGCATTTT,CASSPTGREGGQPQHF
TRBJ1-1,TRBD1,TRBV18,.,15,TGTGCCAGCTCGTACACAGGGGGCAGGAACACTGAAGCTTTCTTT,CASSYTGGRNTEAFF
TRBJ2-3,TRBD1,TRBV15,.,15,TGTGCCACCAGCAAGGACAGGGGGCTGACAGATACGCAGTATTTT,CATSKDRGLTDTQYF
TRBJ1-4,.,TRBV12-5,.,14,TGTGCTAGTGGTCTGGGACTGAGTAATGAAAAACTGTTTTTT,CASGLGLSNEKLFF
TRBJ1-3,.,TRBV5-4,.,18,TGTGCCAGCAGCTTGCCCGGCCGCGGCCGGATCTCTGGAAACACCATATATTTT,CASSLPGRGRISGNTIYF
TRBJ2-3,.,TRBV6-6,.,16,TGTGCCAGCAGTTACTCGAGTAGATCTAGCACAGATACGCAGTATTTT,CASSYSSRSSTDTQYF
TRBJ1-3,.,TRBV7-2,.,16,TGTGCCAGCAGCTTAGTTAGGCTGAGCTCTGGAAACACCATATATTTT,CASSLVRLSSGNTIYF
TRBJ1-5,.,TRBV27,.,20,TGTGCCAGCAGTACCAATGCCCCGGCATCAGGGGTTTATAGCAATCAGCCCCAGCATTTT,CASSTNAPASGVYSNQPQHF
TRBJ1-3,.,TRBV6-5,.,12,TGTGCCAGCTATAGCTCTGGAAACACCATATATTTT,CASYSSGNTIYF
TRBJ2-7,.,TRBV11-1,medium-sized,15,TGTGCCAGCAGCCTATTCCGGTTCGGACCCTACGAGCAGTACTTC,CASSLFRFGPYEQYF
TRBJ1-6,TRBD1,TRBV30,.,14,TGTGCCTGGAGTCCCGGGACAGGGGTTTCACCCCTCCACTTT,CAWSPGTGVSPLHF
TRBJ2-1,.,TRBV5-6,.,15,TGTGCCAGCAGCTTGAGAGGGGGGGCGATCAATGAGCAGTTCTTC,CASSLRGGAINEQFF
TRBJ2-4,.,TRBV25-1,once,12,TGTGCCAGCCGAGAGAACTCAAACATTCAGTACTTC,CASRENSNIQYF
TRBJ1-3,.,TRBV9,.,13,TGTGCCAGCAGCGTCGACGACGGATACACCATATATTTT,CASSVDDGYTIYF
TRBJ2-2,TRBD1,TRBV7-9,.,14,TGTGCCAGCAGCTTTTTGACAGGGTCCGGGGAGCTGTTTTTT,CASSFLTGSGELFF